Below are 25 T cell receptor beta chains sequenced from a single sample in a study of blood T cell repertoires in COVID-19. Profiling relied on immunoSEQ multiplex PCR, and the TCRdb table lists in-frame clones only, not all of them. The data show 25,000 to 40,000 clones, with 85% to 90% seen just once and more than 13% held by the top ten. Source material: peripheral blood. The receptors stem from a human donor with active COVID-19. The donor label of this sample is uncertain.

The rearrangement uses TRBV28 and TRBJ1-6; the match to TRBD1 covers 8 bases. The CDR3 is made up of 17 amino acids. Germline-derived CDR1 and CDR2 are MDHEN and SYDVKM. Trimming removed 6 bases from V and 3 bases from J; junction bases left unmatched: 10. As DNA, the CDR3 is TGTGCCAGCAGCCGTACAGGGGGGGGCTTCTATAATTCACCCCTCCACTTT. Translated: CASSRTGGGFYNSPLHF.

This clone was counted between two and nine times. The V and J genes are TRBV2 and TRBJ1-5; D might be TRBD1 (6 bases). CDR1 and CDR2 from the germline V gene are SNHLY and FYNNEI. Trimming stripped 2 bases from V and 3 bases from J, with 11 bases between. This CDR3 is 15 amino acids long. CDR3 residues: CASSERDIPNQPQHF. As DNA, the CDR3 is TGTGCCAGCAGTGAAAGGGACATACCCAATCAGCCCCAGCATTTT. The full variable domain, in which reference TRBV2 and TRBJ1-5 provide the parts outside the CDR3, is EPEVTQTPSHQVTQMGQEVILRCVPISNHLYFYWYRQILGQKVEFLVSFYNNEISEKSEIFDDQFSVERPDGSNFTLKIRSTKLEDSAMYFCASSERDIPNQPQHFGDGTRLSIL.

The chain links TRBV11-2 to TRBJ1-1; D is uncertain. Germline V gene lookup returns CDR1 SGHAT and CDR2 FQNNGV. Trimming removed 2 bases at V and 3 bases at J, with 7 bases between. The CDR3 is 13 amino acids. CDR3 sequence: CASSLREDTEAFF. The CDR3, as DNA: TGTGCCAGCAGCTTACGGGAGGACACTGAAGCTTTCTTT.

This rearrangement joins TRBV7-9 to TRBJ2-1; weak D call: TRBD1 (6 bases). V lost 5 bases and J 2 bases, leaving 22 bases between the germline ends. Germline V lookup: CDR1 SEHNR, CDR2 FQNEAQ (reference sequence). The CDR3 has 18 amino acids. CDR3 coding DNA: TGTGCCAGCAGCCCTGCCCTGGGGGCAGGGCTTACCTACAATGAGCAGTTCTTC. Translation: CASSPALGAGLTYNEQFF.

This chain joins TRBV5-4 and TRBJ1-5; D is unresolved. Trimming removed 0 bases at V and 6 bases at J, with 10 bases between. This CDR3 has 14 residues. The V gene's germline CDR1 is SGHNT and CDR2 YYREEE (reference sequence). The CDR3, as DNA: TGTGCCAGCAGCTTGGATAAAGGAGGTCAGCCCCAGCATTTT. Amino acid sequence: CASSLDKGGQPQHF.

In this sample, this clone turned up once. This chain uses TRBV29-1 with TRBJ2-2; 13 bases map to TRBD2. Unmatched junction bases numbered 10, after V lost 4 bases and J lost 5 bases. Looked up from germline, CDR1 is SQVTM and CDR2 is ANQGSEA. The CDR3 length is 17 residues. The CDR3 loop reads CSVGTSGGLSRTGELFF. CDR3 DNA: TGCAGCGTTGGGACTAGCGGGGGACTCTCCCGGACCGGGGAGCTGTTTTTT.

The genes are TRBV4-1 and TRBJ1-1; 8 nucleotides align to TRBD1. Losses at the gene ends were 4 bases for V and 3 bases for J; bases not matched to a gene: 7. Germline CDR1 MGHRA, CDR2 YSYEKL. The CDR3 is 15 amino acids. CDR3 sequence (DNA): TGCGCCAGCAGCCGGTCGACAGGGGCGGACACTGAAGCTTTCTTT. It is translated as CASSRSTGADTEAFF.

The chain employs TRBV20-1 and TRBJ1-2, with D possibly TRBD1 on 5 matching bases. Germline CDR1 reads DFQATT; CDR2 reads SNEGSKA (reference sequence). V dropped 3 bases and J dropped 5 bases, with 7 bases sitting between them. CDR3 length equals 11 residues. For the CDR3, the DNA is TGCAGTGCTAGGTCAGGGTATGGCTACACCTTC. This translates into CSARSGYGYTF.

DNA for the CDR3: TGTGCCAGCAGCTCTCGGGGGGGGTGGAGCACCGGGGAGCTGTTTTTT. Protein sequence: CASSSRGGWSTGELFF. This chain joins TRBV5-4 and TRBJ2-2; 8 bases agree with TRBD2. The CDR3 covers 16 residues. From germline, CDR1 is SGHNT and CDR2 YYREEE (reference sequence). The J segment lost 4 bases and the V segment lost 3 bases, leaving 8 bases of the junction unmatched.

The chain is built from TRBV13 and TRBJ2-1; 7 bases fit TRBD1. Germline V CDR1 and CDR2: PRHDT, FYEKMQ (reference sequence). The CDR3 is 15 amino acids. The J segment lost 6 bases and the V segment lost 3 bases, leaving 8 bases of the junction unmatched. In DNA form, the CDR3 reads TGTGCCAGCAGCTTGGGCAGGGGGAGAAGCAATGAGCAGTTCTTC. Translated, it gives CASSLGRGRSNEQFF.

CDR3 sequence reads: CASSLGDRGTGELFF. As DNA, the CDR3 is TGTGCCAGCAGCTTAGGGGACAGGGGTACCGGGGAGCTGTTTTTT. V is TRBV7-6 and J is TRBJ2-2, with TRBD1 matching 10 bases. With 1 base clipped from V and 5 bases from J, the junction kept 1 base outside the gene matches. The CDR3 length is 15 residues. The V gene's germline CDR1 is SGHVS and CDR2 FNYEAQ. Full variable domain (rest looked up from reference TRBV7-6 and TRBJ2-2): GAGVSQSPRYKVTKRGQDVALRCDPISGHVSLYWYRQALGQGPEFLTYFNYEAQQDKSGLPNDRFSAERPEGSISTLTIQRTEQRDSAMYRCASSLGDRGTGELFFGEGSRLTVL.

DNA of the CDR3: TGTGCCAGCAGCTTAGGCCAGGGAGGGCAGTACTTC. Translation gives CASSLGQGGQYF. The rearrangement uses TRBV7-2 and TRBJ2-5; 7 bases are a match to TRBD2. The germline V gene encodes CDR1 SGHTA and CDR2 FQGNSA. The trim removed 1 base at V and 11 bases at J, leaving 4 bases unmatched. The CDR3 has 12 amino acids. The complete variable domain, with remaining parts taken from reference TRBV7-2 and TRBJ2-5, reads GAGVSQSPSNKVTEKGKDVELRCDPISGHTALYWYRQSLGQGLEFLIYFQGNSAPDKSGLPSDRFSAERTGGSVSTLTIQRTQQEDSAVYLCASSLGQGGQYFGPGTRLLVL.

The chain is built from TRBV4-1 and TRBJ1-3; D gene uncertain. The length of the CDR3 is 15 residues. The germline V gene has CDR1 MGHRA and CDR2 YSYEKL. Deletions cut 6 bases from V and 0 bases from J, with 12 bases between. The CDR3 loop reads CASRFETFSGNTIYF. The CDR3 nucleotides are TGCGCCAGCAGGTTTGAAACTTTCTCTGGAAACACCATATATTTT.

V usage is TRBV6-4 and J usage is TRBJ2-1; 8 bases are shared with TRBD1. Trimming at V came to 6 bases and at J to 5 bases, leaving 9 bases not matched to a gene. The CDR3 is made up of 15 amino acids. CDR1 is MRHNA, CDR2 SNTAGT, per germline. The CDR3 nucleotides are TGTGCCAGCAGAGCCTATGACAGGGGCAACAATGAGCAGTTCTTC. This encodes CASRAYDRGNNEQFF.

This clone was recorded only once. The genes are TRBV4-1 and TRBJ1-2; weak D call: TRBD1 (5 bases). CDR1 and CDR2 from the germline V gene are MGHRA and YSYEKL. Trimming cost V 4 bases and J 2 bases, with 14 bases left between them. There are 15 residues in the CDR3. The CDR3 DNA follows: TGCGCCAGCAGCCCCGGGACGGGAGAAAACTATGGCTACACCTTC. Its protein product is CASSPGTGENYGYTF.

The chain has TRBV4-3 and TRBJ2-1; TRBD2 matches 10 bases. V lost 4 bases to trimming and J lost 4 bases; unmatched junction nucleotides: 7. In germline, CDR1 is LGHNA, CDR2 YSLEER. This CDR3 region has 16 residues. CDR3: CASSLSGTSVYNEQFF. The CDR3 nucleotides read TGCGCCAGCAGCCTATCCGGGACTAGCGTTTACAATGAGCAGTTCTTC.

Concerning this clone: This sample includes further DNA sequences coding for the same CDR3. CDR3 in DNA: TGTGCCAGCAGTCTTCGACAGGCGAACTATGGCTACACCTTC. Translation: CASSLRQANYGYTF. The V and J genes are TRBV6-2 or TRBV6-3 and TRBJ1-2, with D perhaps matching TRBD1 (6 bases). CDR3 length: 14 residues. V was trimmed by 5 bases and J by 2 bases, leaving 12 bases between them. Germline V gene sequence: CDR1 MNHEY, CDR2 SVGEGT.

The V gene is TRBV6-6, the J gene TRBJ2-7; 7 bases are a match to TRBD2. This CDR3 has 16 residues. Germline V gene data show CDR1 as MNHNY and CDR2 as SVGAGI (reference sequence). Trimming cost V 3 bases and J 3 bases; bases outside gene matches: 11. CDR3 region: CASSYSSPGGGYEQYF. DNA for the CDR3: TGTGCCAGCAGTTATTCCTCTCCTGGGGGGGGCTACGAGCAGTACTTC.

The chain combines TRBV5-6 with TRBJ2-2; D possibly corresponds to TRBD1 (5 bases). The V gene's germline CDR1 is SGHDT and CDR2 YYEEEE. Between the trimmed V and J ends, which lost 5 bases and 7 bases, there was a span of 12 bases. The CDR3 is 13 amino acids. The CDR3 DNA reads TGTGCCAGCAGATTAGGGGCGGTCGGGGAGCTGTTTTTT. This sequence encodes CASRLGAVGELFF.

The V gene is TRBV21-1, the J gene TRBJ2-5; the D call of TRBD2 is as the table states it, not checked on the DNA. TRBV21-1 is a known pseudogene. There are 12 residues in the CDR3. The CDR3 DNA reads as TGTGCCAGCCCCGGGGTCCAAGAGACCCAGTACTTC. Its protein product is CASPGVQETQYF.

CDR3 bases: TGTGCCAGCAGCGTACGTCGCGGGGATGGCTACACCTTC. Translated: CASSVRRGDGYTF. The V call is TRBV13, the J call TRBJ1-2; D unresolved. V shed 5 bases and J shed 6 bases, with 13 bases lying between them. CDR3 size: 13 residues. Germline CDR1 PRHDT, CDR2 FYEKMQ (reference sequence).

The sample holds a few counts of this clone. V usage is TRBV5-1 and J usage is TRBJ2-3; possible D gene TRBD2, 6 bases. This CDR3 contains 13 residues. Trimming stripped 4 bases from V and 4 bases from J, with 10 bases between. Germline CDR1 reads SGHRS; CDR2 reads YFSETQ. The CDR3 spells CASSGSGADTQYF. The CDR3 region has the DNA TGCGCCAGCAGCGGATCGGGGGCAGATACGCAGTATTTT.

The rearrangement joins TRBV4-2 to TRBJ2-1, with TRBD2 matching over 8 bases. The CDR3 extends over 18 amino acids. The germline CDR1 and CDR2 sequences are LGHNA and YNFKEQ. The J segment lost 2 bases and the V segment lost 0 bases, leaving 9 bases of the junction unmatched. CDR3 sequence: CASSQDPLSGGPYNEQFF. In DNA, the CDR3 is TGTGCCAGCAGCCAAGACCCCTTATCGGGGGGGCCCTACAATGAGCAGTTCTTC.

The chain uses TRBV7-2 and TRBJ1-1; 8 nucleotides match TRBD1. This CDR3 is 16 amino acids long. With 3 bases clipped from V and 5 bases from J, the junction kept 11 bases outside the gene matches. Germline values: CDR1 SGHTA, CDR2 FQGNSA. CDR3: CASSFRDRGSLTEAFF. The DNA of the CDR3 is TGTGCCAGCAGCTTTAGAGACAGGGGAAGTTTGACTGAAGCTTTCTTT.

The CDR3 loop reads CASGGFPYEQYF. The CDR3 bases are TGTGCCAGCGGCGGTTTCCCCTACGAGCAGTACTTC. V usage is TRBV6-6 and J usage is TRBJ2-7; D call uncertain. This CDR3 is 12 amino acids long. V was trimmed by 8 bases and J by 2 bases, leaving 10 bases between them. The germline V gene encodes CDR1 MNHNY and CDR2 SVGAGI (reference sequence).